The source of this TCR beta chain is a study of T-cell memory formation after mild COVID-19. Across the whole study: There were largely donor-specific TCR clusters. Study-wide results and caveats: Cross-reactive memory apparently joined, as some responding clones appeared in pre-infection memory. Among CD4+ contracting clones, most were CM and EM, and CD8+ ones EMRA. Clones that contracted from day 15 to 85 had balanced CD4/CD8; later expanders were CD4+ biased.

This clonotype was seen a few times. The target antigen is unknown. The germline CDR1 and CDR2 sequences are SGHTA and FQGNSA. Trimming removed 1 base from V and 6 bases from J, with 7 bases in between. The CDR3 is 13 amino acids. From the 5' RACE reads, TCRdb called clonotypes with MiXCR, one entry per CDR3 protein. Here the sample spans roughly 42,000 distinct CDR3 sequences, more than 7% being singletons. Sequenced sample: PBMCs or a T cell subset sorted from them (not recorded which). The receptor was derived from a man in his late teens or twenties who had mild COVID-19 (a few samples of this study predate the infection). Cell type and time point are not known. The chain recombines TRBV7-2 with TRBJ1-5, with D unresolved. CDR3 DNA sequence: TGTGCCAGCAGCTTAGTTTCCCCTCAGCCCCAGCATTTT. As protein: CASSLVSPQPQHF.